This entry lists 9 T cell receptor beta chains sequenced from one sample in a study of shared clonotypes between healthy human individuals. The assay was immunoSEQ multiplex PCR, and TCRdb's table has in-frame clones only and misses some. The sample consists of about 2.1 million clones, roughly 93% of them appearing once. Naive CD8 cells comprised CD45RO-negative, CCR7-positively selected cells, excluding terminally differentiated effector memory CD45RA+ cells. The sequencing input was naive CD8+ T cells from PBMCs. These receptors came from a man between 18 and 35 years old in good health. Some clones in this sample may be carry-over from other donors' samples.

V and J are TRBV15 and TRBJ1-1; tentatively, D is TRBD1 (6 bases). The V end was cut by 8 bases, the J end by 9 bases, with 22 bases between. The CDR3 consists of 14 residues. Germline V CDR1 and CDR2: LNHNV, YYDKDF (reference sequence). The CDR3 sequence is CATSAITGMGKAFF. The CDR3 DNA reads as TGTGCCACCTCCGCCATTACAGGGATGGGGAAAGCTTTCTTT.

This clone was counted between two and nine times. The chain uses TRBV19 and TRBJ1-2; D possibly corresponds to TRBD1 (5 bases). V shed 1 base and J shed 2 bases, with 11 bases lying between them. This CDR3 has 15 residues. The germline V gene encodes CDR1 LNHDA and CDR2 SQIVND (reference sequence). CDR3 bases: TGTGCCAGTAGTATAGTTCCAGGGTGGAACTATGGCTACACCTTC. Translation gives CASSIVPGWNYGYTF.

The chain recombines TRBV7-9 with TRBJ2-3; D unclear. Germline assignment: CDR1 SEHNR and CDR2 FQNEAQ (reference sequence). V lost 8 bases to trimming and J lost 6 bases, with 15 bases between them. This CDR3 is built from 13 residues. CDR3 sequence reads: CASSHSKGDTQYF. The CDR3 DNA follows: TGTGCCAGCTCTCATTCAAAAGGGGATACGCAGTATTTT.

V and J are TRBV28 and TRBJ1-1; 8 bases match TRBD1. Unmatched junction bases numbered 6, after V lost 2 bases and J lost 1 base. The CDR3 loop spans 16 amino acids. Germline assignment: CDR1 MDHEN and CDR2 SYDVKM. CDR3 bases: TGTGCCAGCAGTTTAAGGCAGGGGGCTGAGAACACTGAAGCTTTCTTT. Translated: CASSLRQGAENTEAFF.

V and J are TRBV29-1 and TRBJ1-2; TRBD1 aligns across 8 bases. This CDR3 region has 13 residues. Germline loops: CDR1 SQVTM, CDR2 ANQGSEA. Trimming removed 5 bases from V and 5 bases from J; junction bases left unmatched: 7. CDR3 region: CSVRYQGAYGYTF. The CDR3 DNA is TGCAGCGTTCGCTATCAGGGGGCTTATGGCTACACCTTC.

The sample holds one count of this clone. This chain links TRBV5-4 with TRBJ2-7, with 7 bases lining up with TRBD2. Per germline, CDR1 SGHNT and CDR2 YYREEE (reference sequence). The CDR3 spans 17 residues. Trimming removed 10 bases from V and 4 bases from J; junction bases left unmatched: 23. This CDR3 is CAYRLGGSDPDPYEQYF. The CDR3 nucleotides read TGTGCCTACCGGTTGGGCGGGAGTGATCCGGACCCGTACGAGCAGTACTTC.

Only one count was recorded for this clone. V usage is TRBV27 and J usage is TRBJ2-3; D is ambiguous. Trimming stripped 0 bases from V and 6 bases from J, with 7 bases between. The CDR3 covers 13 residues. The germline V gene has CDR1 MNHEY and CDR2 SMNVEV (reference sequence). The CDR3 bases are TGTGCCAGCAGTTTATCGTACTGGGATACGCAGTATTTT. Translation gives CASSLSYWDTQYF.

CDR3 in amino acids: CASSSGPGTDNEKLFF. The CDR3 DNA reads as TGTGCCAGCAGCTCAGGTCCCGGGACAGATAATGAAAAACTGTTTTTT. This chain links TRBV7-9 with TRBJ1-4; 7 bases align to TRBD1. V shed 4 bases, J shed 4 bases, and the junction held 9 bases outside the gene matches. The CDR3 runs to 16 residues. CDR1 is SEHNR and CDR2 is FQNEAQ in the germline V gene (reference sequence).

The sample holds one count of this clone. J is TRBJ2-7 and V is TRBV27; tentative D call: TRBD2 (5 bases). The CDR3 is 15 amino acids. V dropped 6 bases and J dropped 0 bases, with 15 bases sitting between them. Germline-derived CDR1 and CDR2 are MNHEY and SMNVEV (reference sequence). CDR3 sequence (DNA): TGTGCCAGCAGCCAGGTCGCTACTAGCTCCTACGAGCAGTACTTC. Translation gives CASSQVATSSYEQYF.